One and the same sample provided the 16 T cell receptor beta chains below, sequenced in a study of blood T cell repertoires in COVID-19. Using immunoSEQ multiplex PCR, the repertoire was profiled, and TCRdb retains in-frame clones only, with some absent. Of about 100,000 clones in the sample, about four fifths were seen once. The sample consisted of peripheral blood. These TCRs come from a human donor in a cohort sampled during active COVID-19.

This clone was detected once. In DNA form, the CDR3 reads TGTGCCAGCAGCCAAGTTTCGGGCCTTGGGGGGACTGAAGCTTTCTTT. The encoded protein is CASSQVSGLGGTEAFF. The chain uses TRBV3-1 (or the pseudogene TRBV3-2) and TRBJ1-1; D perhaps matches TRBD1 (5 bases). The ends were cut back, 1 base at V and 5 bases at J, with 17 bases in the middle. Per the germline V gene, CDR1 is LGHDT and CDR2 is YNNKEL (reference sequence). The CDR3 length is 16 residues.

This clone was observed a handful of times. CDR3 amino acids: CASSEVAGRGNTGELFF. DNA for the CDR3: TGTGCCAGCAGTGAAGTGGCAGGGAGGGGAAACACCGGGGAGCTGTTTTTT. This chain uses TRBV25-1 with TRBJ2-2; 7 nucleotides align to TRBD2. Germline lookup yields CDR1 MGHDK and CDR2 SYGVNS. This CDR3 has 17 residues. V trimming: 2 bases; J trimming: 2 bases; junction bases outside the gene matches: 8.

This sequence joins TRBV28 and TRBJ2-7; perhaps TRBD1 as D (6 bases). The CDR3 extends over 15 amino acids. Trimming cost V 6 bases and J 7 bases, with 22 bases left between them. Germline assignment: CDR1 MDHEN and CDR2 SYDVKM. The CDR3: CASRAQGPSLGEQYV. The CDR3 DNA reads TGTGCCAGCAGGGCGCAGGGGCCCAGCCTGGGGGAGCAGTACGTC.

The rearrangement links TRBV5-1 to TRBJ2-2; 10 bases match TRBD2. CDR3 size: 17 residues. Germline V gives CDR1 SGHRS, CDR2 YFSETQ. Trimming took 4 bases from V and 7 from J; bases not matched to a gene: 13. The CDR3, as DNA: TGCGCCAGCAGCAATGCTGGCCTGGGACTAGCGATCGGGGAGCTGTTTTTT. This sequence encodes CASSNAGLGLAIGELFF.

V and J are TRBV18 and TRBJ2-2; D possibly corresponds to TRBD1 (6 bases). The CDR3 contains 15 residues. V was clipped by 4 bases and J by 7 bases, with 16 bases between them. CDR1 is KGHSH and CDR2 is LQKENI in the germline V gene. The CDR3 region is CASSLRQEQGGELFF. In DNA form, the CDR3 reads TGTGCCAGCTCACTACGACAGGAACAAGGCGGGGAGCTGTTTTTT.

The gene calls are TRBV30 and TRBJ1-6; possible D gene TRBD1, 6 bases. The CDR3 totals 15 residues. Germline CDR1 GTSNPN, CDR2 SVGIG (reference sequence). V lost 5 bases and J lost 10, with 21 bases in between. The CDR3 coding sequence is TGTGCCTGGGACCCAGGGGCAACCATCAGGTCACCCCTCCACTTT. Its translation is CAWDPGATIRSPLHF.

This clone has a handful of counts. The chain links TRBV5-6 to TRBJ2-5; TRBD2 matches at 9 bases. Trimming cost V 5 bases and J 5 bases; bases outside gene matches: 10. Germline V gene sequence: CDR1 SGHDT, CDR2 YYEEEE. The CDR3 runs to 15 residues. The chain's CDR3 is CASRAGGNRLETQYF. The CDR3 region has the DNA TGTGCCAGCAGGGCGGGAGGGAACAGGCTGGAGACCCAGTACTTC.

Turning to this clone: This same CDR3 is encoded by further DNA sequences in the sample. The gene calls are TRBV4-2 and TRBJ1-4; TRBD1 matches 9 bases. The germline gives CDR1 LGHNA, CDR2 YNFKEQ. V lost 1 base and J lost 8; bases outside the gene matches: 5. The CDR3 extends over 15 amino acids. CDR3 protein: CASSQVGQGNEKLFF. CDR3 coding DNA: TGTGCCAGCAGCCAAGTGGGACAGGGTAACGAAAAACTGTTTTTT.

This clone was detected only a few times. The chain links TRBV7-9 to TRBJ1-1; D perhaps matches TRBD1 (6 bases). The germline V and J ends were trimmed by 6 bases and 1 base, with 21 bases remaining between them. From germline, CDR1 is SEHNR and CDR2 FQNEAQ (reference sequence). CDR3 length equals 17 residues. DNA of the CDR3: TGTGCCAGCAGTCAAGGTCCGGGGGGCAGGAGGAACACTGAAGCTTTCTTT. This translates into CASSQGPGGRRNTEAFF.

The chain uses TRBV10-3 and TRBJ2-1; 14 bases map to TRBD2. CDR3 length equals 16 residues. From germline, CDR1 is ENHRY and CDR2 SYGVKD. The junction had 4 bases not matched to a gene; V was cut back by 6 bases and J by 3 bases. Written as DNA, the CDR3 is TGTGCCATCAGGGGGACTAGCGGGAGTCACTACAATGAGCAGTTCTTC. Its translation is CAIRGTSGSHYNEQFF.

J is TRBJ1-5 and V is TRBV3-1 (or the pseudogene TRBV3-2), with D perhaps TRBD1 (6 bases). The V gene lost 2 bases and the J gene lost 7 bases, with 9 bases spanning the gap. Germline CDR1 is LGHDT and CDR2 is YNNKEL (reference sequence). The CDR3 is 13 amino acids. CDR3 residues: CASSQNRAQPQHF. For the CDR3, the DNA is TGTGCCAGCAGCCAAAACAGGGCCCAGCCCCAGCATTTT.

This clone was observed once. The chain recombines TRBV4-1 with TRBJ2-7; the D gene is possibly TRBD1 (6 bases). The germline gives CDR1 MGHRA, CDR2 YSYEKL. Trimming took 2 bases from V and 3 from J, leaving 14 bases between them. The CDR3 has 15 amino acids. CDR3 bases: TGCGCCAGCAGCCAACCAGGGACAAAGCGCTACGAGCAGTACTTC. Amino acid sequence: CASSQPGTKRYEQYF.

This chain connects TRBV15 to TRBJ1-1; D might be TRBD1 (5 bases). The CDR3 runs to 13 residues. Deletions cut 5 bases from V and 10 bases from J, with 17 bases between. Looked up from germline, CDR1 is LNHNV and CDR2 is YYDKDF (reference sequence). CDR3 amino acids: CATSAQVFLGAFF. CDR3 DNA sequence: TGTGCCACCAGCGCACAGGTTTTTCTGGGAGCTTTCTTT.

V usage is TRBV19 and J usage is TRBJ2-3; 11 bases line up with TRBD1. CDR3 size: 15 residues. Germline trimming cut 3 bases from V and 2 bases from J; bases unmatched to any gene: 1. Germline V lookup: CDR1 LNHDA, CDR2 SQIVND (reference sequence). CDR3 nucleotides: TGTGCCAGTAGTATGGACAGGGGGCACACAGATACGCAGTATTTT. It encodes CASSMDRGHTDTQYF.

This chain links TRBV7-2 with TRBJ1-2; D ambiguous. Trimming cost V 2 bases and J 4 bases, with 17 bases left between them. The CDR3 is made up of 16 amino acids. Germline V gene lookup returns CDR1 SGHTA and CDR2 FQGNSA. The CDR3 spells CASSLMSRKEGYGYTF. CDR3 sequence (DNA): TGTGCCAGCAGCTTAATGAGCAGAAAAGAGGGCTATGGCTACACCTTC.

CDR3 DNA: TGTGCCAGCAGCGTAAGGCAGGCGAACACCGGGGAGCTGTTTTTT. This translates into CASSVRQANTGELFF. J is TRBJ2-2 and V is TRBV9; no reliable D call. Germline loops: CDR1 SGDLS, CDR2 YYNGEE. The CDR3 totals 15 residues. Deletions cut 1 base from V and 0 bases from J, with 7 bases between.